This TCR beta chain was found in a study of post-analysis software for immune sequencing data. About the research overall: Progressive-relapsing, secondary progressive and relapsing-remitting multiple sclerosis were among the disease courses included.

The study, taken as a whole, reports: F measure grouped same-batch samples tightly together. Higher frequency in patients than in controls was seen for roughly five TRBV segments, with TRBV5-6, TRBV5-1 and TRBV20-1 among them.

Germline V lookup: CDR1 SGDLS, CDR2 YYNGEE. The CDR3 covers 14 residues. Carried by the TCR beta cDNA libraries were unique molecular identifiers. It was from about 1 to 10 million T cells that about half a million cDNA molecules came. TCRdb fed the PCR reads into MiXCR, producing one record per CDR3 protein. This table holds approximately 630,000 distinct CDR3 sequences, about 60% found once. Points on this clonotype: No antigen is known for it.

This rearrangement joins TRBV9 to TRBJ2-7; D unclear. The last part of the DNA fits TRBJ2-5 better; the J call may be wrong. Material for sequencing was blood. The clonotype was recovered from a girl aged 2-10 years with multiple sclerosis. CDR3 sequence reads: CASSVASSAETQYF. CDR3 DNA sequence: TGTGCCAGCAGCGTTGCCTCAAGCGCCGAGACCCAGTACTTC.